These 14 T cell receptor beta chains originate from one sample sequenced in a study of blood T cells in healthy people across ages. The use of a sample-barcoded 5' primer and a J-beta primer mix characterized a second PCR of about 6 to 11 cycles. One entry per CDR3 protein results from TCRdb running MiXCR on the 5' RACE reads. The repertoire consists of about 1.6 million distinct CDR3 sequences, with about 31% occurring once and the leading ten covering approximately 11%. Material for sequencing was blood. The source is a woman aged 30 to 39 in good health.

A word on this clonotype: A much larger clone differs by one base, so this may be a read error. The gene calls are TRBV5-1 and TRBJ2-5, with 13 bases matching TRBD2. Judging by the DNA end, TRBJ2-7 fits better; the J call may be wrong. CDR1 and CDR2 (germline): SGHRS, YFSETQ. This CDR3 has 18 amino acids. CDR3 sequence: CTSSSGTSGASNHYEQYF. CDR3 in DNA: TGCACCAGCAGCTCCGGGACTAGCGGGGCCTCTAACCACTACGAGCAGTACTTC.

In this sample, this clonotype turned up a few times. The CDR3 DNA reads TGCAGCGTTGAGGGCATAAGCTATGGCTACACCTTC. Translating gives CSVEGISYGYTF. The chain recombines TRBV29-1 with TRBJ1-2; D uncertain. Per germline, CDR1 SQVTM and CDR2 ANQGSEA. V shed 3 bases and J shed 4 bases, with 9 bases lying between them. The CDR3 has 12 amino acids. The full variable domain, with the rest looked up from reference TRBV29-1 and TRBJ1-2, is SAVISQKPSRDICQRGTSLTIQCQVDSQVTMMFWYRQQPGQSLTLIATANQGSEATYESGFVIDKFPISRPNLTFSTLTVSNMSPEDSSIYLCSVEGISYGYTFGSGTRLTVV.

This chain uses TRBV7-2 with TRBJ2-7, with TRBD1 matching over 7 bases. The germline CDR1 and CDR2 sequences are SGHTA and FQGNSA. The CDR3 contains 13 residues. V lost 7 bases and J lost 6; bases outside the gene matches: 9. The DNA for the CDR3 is TGTGCCAGCAACTCGGAGAGGGGGCGCGAGCAGTACTTC. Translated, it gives CASNSERGREQYF.

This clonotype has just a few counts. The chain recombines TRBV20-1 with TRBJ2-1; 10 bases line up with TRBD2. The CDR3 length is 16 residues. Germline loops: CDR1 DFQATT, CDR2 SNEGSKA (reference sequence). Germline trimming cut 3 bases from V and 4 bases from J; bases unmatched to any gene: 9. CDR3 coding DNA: TGCAGTGCTAGGTTAAGCGGGGGGGTGTTGTACAATGAGCAGTTCTTC. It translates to CSARLSGGVLYNEQFF.

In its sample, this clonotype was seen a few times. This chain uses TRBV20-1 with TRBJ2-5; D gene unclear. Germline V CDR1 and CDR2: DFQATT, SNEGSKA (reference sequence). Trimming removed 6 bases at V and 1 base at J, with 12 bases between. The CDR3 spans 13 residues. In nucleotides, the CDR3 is TGCAGTGCCTCAAGGAGAGTCCAAGAGACCCAGTACTTC. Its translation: CSASRRVQETQYF.

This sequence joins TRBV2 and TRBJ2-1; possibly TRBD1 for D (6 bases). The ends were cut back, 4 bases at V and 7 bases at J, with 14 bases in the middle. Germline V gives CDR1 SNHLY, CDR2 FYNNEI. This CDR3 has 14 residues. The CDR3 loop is CASSVSRGMNEQFF. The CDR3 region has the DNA TGTGCCAGCAGTGTCAGCAGGGGAATGAATGAGCAGTTCTTC. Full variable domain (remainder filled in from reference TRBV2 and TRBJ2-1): EPEVTQTPSHQVTQMGQEVILRCVPISNHLYFYWYRQILGQKVEFLVSFYNNEISEKSEIFDDQFSVERPDGSNFTLKIRSTKLEDSAMYFCASSVSRGMNEQFFGPGTRLTVL.

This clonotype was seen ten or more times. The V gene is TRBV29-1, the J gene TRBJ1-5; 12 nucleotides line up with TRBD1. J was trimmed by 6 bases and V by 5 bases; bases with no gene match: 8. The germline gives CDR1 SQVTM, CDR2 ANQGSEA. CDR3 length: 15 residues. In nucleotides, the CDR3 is TGCAGCGTTCGCGCGGGGACAGGGGGCGGTCAGCCCCAGCATTTT. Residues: CSVRAGTGGGQPQHF.

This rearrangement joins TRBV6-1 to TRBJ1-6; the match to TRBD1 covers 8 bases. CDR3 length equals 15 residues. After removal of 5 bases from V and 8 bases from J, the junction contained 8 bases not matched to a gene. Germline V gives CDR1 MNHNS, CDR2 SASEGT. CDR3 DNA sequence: TGTGCCAGCAGTAATCAACAGGGGGAGGATTCACCCCTCCACTTT. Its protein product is CASSNQQGEDSPLHF.

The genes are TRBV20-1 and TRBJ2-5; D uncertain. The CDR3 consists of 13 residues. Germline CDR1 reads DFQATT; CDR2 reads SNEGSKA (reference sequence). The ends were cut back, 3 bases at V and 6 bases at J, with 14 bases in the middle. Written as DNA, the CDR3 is TGCAGTGCTAGGTCCTTGCGAGGACAGACCCAGTACTTC. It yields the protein CSARSLRGQTQYF.

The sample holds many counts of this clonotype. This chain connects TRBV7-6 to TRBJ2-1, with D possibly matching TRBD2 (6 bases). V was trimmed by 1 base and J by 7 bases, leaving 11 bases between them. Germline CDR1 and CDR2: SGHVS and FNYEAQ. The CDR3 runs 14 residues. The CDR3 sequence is CASSLGGTGNEQFF. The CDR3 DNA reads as TGTGCCAGCAGCTTAGGCGGGACCGGAAATGAGCAGTTCTTC.

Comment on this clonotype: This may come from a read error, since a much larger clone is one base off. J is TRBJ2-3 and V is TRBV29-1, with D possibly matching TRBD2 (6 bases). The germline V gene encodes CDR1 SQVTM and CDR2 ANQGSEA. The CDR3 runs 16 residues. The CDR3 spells CSIEDPGRKATDTQYF. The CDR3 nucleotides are TGCAGCATTGAAGATCCGGGGAGGAAAGCCACAGATACGCAGTATTTT.

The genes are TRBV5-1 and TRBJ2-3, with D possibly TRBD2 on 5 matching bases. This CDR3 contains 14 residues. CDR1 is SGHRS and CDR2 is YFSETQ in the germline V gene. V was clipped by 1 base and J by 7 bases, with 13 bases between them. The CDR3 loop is CASSLKQAGNTQYF. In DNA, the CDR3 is TGCGCCAGCAGCTTGAAGCAGGCCGGGAATACGCAGTATTTT.

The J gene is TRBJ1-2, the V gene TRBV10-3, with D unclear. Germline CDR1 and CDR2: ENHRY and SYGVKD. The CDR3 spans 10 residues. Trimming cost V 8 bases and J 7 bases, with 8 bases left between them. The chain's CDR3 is CAIDSGGYTF. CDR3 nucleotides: TGTGCCATCGATTCGGGTGGCTACACCTTC.

CDR3 bases: TGTGCCAGCAGCCAAGGACTGGGGGGACAGGGGTACTACGAGCAGTACTTC. Protein product: CASSQGLGGQGYYEQYF. This chain uses TRBV3-1 with TRBJ2-4, with 10 bases lining up with TRBD1. The end of the DNA fits TRBJ2-7 better, so the J call may be wrong. Germline CDR1 LGHDT, CDR2 YNNKEL (reference sequence). The CDR3 sequence is 17 residues long.